This T cell receptor beta chain stems from a study of response to subunit inactivated influenza vaccine. TCRdb recomputed calls from the RT-PCR reads with MiXCR, one row per CDR3 protein. This table holds roughly 570,000 distinct CDR3 sequences, 11% to 15% found once. J lost 4 bases, V lost 4 bases, and 5 bases had no gene match. The germline V gene has CDR1 MNHEY and CDR2 SVGEGT. There are 15 residues in the CDR3. Concerning this clonotype: The antigen is not known.

Findings and caveats of the study: Authors suggested seasonal influenza vaccinations each recruit few new T cells.

This receptor was identified in a man aged 50-59 years who received an inactivated influenza vaccine. The V gene is TRBV6-2 or TRBV6-3, the J gene TRBJ2-2; 8 bases fit TRBD1. Sequencing was performed on PBMCs from blood, taken about 11 days after vaccination. CDR3 protein: CASSSGQEATGELFF. The CDR3 DNA follows: TGTGCCAGCAGTTCGGGACAGGAGGCCACCGGGGAGCTGTTTTTT.